Detailed here is one T cell receptor beta chain. The antigen it recognizes is unknown. Per-base qualities were not stored, and no clone one base away is much larger. The listed sequencing device is Illumina HiSeq 1500. TCRdb applied fastp at Q25 and MiXCR to the public reads, then kept only in-frame beta chains. When rows share a CDR3 protein, they turn into one entry using the most common DNA and genes. Present in this sample are 550,000 to 850,000 distinct CDR3 sequences, about 33% of which were seen just once. The ten largest clonotypes hold 18% of the sample. The sample comes from a study of T cell repertoires in cytomegalovirus infection (dated by TCRdb to about 2019). Regarding the research as a whole: Peptide stimulations targeted recently identified HLA-C-restricted CMV epitopes, whose presentation resists viral immunomodulation, together with well-studied HLA-B-restricted epitopes. Donor HLA type was relevant to the analysis, because carriage of CMV infection together with the matching HLA type was indicated by public TCR beta signatures. The investigation overall reported the following: The ex vivo response was dominated by HLA-C-restricted CMV-specific TCR beta clonotypes, which also provided the single most frequent clonotype in two of eight donors. In both this cohort and an independent cohort of a few hundred donors, the cumulative frequency of public TCR beta family members distinguished carriers of CMV infection plus the relevant HLA type.

This sample's treatment or condition label indicates: in vitro stimulation with specific CMV peptide epitopes to enrich CMV-specific T cells. A distance of 13 bases separates the germline ends of V and J, which lose 10 bases and 3 bases respectively. CDR1 and CDR2 are drawn from the germline V gene (reference sequence): LNHDA, SQIVND. The CDR3, from cysteine to phenylalanine, totals 13 residues. Just the 39-base CDR3 DNA is kept, in frame starting at base 1. The sequence is built from TRBV19 and TRBJ2-1; TRBD1 could be the D gene, as 6 bases match. Sample: cultured PBMCs, taken from culture after CMV antigen stimulation. This TCR was sampled from a human donor in good health (CMV status not recorded). Some clones in this sample may be carry-over from other donors' samples. The CDR3 loop reads CATHRDNYNEQFF. The bases read TGTGCCACCCACCGGGACAACTACAATGAGCAGTTCTTC.